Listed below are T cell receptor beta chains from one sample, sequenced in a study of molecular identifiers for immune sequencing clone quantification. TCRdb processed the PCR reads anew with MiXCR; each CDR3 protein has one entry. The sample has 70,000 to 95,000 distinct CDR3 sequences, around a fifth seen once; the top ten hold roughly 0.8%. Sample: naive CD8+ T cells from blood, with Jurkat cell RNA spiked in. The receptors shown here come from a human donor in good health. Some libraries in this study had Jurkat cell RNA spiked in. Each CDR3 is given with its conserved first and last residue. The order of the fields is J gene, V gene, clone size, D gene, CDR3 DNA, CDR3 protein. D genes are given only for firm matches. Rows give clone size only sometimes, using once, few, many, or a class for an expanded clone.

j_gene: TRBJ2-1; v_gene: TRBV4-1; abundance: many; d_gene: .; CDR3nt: TGCGCCAGCAGCCAAGATAGCTTGGCGGTTGAGCAGTTCTTC; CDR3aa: CASSQDSLAVEQFF
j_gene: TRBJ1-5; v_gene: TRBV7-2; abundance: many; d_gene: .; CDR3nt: TGTGCCAGCAGCTTAGGACGGGGGCATGGCAATCAGCCCCAGCATTTT; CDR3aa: CASSLGRGHGNQPQHF
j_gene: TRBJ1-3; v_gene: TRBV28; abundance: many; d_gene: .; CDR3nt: TGTGCCAGCAGTTACCGCGGGACACTAAGAAACACCATATATTTT; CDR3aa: CASSYRGTLRNTIYF
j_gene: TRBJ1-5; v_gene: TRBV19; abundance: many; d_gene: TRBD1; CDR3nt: TGTGCCAGTAACCTGGGACAGGGGAATCAGCCCCAGCATTTT; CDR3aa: CASNLGQGNQPQHF
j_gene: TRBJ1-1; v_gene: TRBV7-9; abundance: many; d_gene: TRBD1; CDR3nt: TGTGCCAGCAGCCGCAGCTCAGCCGGGACAGGGATTAGCACTGAAGCTTTCTTT; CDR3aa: CASSRSSAGTGISTEAFF
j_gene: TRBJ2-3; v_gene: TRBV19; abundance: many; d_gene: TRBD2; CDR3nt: TGTGCCAGTAGGACTAGCGGGAGCTTGGATACGCAGTATTTT; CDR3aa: CASRTSGSLDTQYF
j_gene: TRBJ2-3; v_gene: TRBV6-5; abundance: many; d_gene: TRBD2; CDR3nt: TGTGCCAGCAGCCACGAGCCCCCAGCGGGAGGGATCACAGATACGCAGTATTTT; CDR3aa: CASSHEPPAGGITDTQYF
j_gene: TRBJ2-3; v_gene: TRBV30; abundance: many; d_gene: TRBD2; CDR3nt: TGTGCCTGGAGTGTACCAGGGACTAGCGGGAGCAAAAGCACAGATACGCAGTATTTT; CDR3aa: CAWSVPGTSGSKSTDTQYF
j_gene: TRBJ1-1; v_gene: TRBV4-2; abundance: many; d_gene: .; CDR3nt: TGTGCCAGCAGCCCTTCGTTAAGCGCCTTGAACACTGAAGCTTTCTTT; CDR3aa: CASSPSLSALNTEAFF
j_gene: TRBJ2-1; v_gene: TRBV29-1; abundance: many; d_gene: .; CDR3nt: TGCAGCGGATCGTTGGGGTTATCATACAATGAGCAGTTCTTC; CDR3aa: CSGSLGLSYNEQFF
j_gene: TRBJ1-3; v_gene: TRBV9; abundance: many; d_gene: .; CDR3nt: TGTGCCAGCAGCATCGCCGGGACACCTGGAAACACCATATATTTT; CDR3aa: CASSIAGTPGNTIYF
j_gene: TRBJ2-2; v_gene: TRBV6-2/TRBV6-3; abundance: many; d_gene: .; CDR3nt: TGTGCCAGCAGTTACTTCCGCCAGGATCGAACCGGGGAGCTGTTTTTT; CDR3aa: CASSYFRQDRTGELFF
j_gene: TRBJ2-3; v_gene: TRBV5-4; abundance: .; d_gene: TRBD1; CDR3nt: TGTGCCAGCAGGACTGACAGGGCCAGCACAGATACGCAGTGCTTT; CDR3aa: CASRTDRASTDTQCF
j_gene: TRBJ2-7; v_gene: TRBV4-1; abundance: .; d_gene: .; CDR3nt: TGCGCCAGCAGCCAAGAATGGGACAACTACGAGCAGTACTTC; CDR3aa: CASSQEWDNYEQYF
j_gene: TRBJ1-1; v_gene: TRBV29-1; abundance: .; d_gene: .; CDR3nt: TGCAGCGTTGAATTGGGGATGGGAGCTTTCTTT; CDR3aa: CSVELGMGAFF
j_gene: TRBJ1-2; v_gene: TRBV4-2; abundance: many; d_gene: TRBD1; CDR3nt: TGTGCCACCGGACAGGGGCGTGACGGCTACACCTTC; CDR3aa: CATGQGRDGYTF
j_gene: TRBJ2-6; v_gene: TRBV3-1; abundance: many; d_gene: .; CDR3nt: TGTGCCAGCAGCCCCCGGAGGGGTGAACCTGGGGCCAACGTCCTGACTTTC; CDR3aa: CASSPRRGEPGANVLTF
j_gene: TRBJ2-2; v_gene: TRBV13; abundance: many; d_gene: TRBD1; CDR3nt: TGTGCCGGGCGGACAGGCGCGAACACCGGGGAGCTGTTTTTT; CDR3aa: CAGRTGANTGELFF
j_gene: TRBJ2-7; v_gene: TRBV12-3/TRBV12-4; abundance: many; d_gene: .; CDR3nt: TGTGCCAGCAGACGCCCCGGGTCATACGAGCAGTACTTC; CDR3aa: CASRRPGSYEQYF
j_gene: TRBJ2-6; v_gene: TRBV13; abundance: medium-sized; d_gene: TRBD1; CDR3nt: TGTGCCAGCAGCTCCGGACAGGCTGCTGGGGCCAACGTCCTGACTTTC; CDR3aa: CASSSGQAAGANVLTF
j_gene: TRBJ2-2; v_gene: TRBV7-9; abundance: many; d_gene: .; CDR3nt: TGTGCCAGCAGCTCCCTCGACAGAGACACCGGGGAGCTGTTTTTT; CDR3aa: CASSSLDRDTGELFF
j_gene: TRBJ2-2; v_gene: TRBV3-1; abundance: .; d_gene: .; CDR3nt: TGTGCCAGCAGCCAAGTTAAGCGCACCGGGGGGCTGTTTTTT; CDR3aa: CASSQVKRTGGLFF
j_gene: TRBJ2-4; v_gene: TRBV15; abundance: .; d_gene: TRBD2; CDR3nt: TGTGCCACCAGCAGGGGACTAGCGCCGGCCAAAAACATTCAGTACTTC; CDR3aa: CATSRGLAPAKNIQYF
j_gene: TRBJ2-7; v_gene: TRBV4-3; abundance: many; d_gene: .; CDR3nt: TGCGCCAGCAGCCAAGACGAACAGGGAGTTGGCTACGAGCAGTACTTC; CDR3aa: CASSQDEQGVGYEQYF
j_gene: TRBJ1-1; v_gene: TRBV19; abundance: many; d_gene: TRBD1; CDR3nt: TGTGCCAGTAGAAGAAGGGGACAGCCGGGCACTGAAGCTTTCTTT; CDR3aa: CASRRRGQPGTEAFF
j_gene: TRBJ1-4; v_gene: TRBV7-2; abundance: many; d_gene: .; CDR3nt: TGTGCCAGCAGCTTAGGACAGTATAATGAAAAACTGTTTTTT; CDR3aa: CASSLGQYNEKLFF
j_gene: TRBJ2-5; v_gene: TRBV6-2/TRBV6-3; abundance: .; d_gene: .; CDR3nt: TGTGCCAGCAGTTACCTCGTGGCGGGACCCCTTCAAGAGACCCAGTACTTC; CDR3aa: CASSYLVAGPLQETQYF
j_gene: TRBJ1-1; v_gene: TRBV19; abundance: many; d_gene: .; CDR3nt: TGTGCCGTCAGGGTCATGAACACTGAAGCTTTCTTT; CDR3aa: CAVRVMNTEAFF
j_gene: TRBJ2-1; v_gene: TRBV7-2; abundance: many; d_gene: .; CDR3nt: TGTGCCAGCAGCGCCCTGGGCAGCGGAAGCCTAAGGAATGAGCAGTTCTTC; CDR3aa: CASSALGSGSLRNEQFF
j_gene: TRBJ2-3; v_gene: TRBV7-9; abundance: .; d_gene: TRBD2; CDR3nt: TGTGCCAGCAGCTCAGAGACTAGCGGGGGGGCAGATACGCAGTATTTT; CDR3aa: CASSSETSGGADTQYF
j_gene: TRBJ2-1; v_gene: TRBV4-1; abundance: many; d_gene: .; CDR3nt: TGCGCCAGCAGCCAGACTCTACAGGGTTCCTATGAGCAGTTCTTC; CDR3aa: CASSQTLQGSYEQFF
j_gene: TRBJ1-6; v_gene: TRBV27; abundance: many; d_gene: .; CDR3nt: TGTGCCAGCAGTTTGCAGGGAACCTATAATTCACCCCTCCACTTT; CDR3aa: CASSLQGTYNSPLHF
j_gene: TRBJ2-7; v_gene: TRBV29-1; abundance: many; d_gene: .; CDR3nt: TGCAGCGTCTTCCGAGGTAGCTCCTACGAGCAGTACTTC; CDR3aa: CSVFRGSSYEQYF
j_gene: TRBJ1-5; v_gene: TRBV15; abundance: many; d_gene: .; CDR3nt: TGTGCCACCAGCATTCCGACACAGAATCAGCCCCAGCATTTT; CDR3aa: CATSIPTQNQPQHF
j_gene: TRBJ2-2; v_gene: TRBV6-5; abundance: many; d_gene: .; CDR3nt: TGTGCCAGCACATCCACCGGGGAGCTGTTTTTT; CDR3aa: CASTSTGELFF
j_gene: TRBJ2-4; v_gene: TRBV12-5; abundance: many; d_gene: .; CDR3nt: TGTGCTAGTAATTCCGGGGGGCAGGGTATAGCCAAAAACATTCAGTACTTC; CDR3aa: CASNSGGQGIAKNIQYF
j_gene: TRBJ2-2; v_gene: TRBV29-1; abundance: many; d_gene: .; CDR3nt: TGCAGCGTTAAATTAGGGGAGCTGTTTTTT; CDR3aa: CSVKLGELFF
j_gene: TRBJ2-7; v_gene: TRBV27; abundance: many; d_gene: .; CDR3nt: TGTGCCAGCAGTTTTGACCGGGCAGGGGAAATCTACGAGCAGTACTTC; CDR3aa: CASSFDRAGEIYEQYF
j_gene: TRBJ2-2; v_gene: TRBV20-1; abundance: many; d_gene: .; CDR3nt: TGCAGTGCAGGCACCAGTCTGCCCGGGGAGCTGTTTTTT; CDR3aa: CSAGTSLPGELFF
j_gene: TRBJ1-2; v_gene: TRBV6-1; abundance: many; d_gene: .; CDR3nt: TGTGCCAGCAGTGAAGGGGGGCCCTATGGCTACACCTTC; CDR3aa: CASSEGGPYGYTF
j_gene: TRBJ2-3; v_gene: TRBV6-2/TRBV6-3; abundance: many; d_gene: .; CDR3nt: TGTGCCAGCAGGCGAGGGGACAATACAGATACGCAGTATTTT; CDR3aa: CASRRGDNTDTQYF
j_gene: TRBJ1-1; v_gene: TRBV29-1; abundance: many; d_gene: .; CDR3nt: TGCAGCGTTGAAGATGGGGAGAACACTGAAGCTTTCTTT; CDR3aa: CSVEDGENTEAFF
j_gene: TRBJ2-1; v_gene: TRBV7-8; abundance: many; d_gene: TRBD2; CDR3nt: TGTGCCAGCAGCTCCCCCCCGGGACTAGTTTTTAATGAGCAGTTCTTC; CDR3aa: CASSSPPGLVFNEQFF
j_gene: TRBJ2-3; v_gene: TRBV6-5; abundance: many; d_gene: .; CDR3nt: TGTGCCAGCAAGACAGCTTCTAGCACAGATACGCAGTATTTT; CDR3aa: CASKTASSTDTQYF
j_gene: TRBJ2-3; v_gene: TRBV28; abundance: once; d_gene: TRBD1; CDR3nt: TGTGCCGGCAGTCCCCTAGGAGAGACGGGGACAGATACGCAGTGTTTT; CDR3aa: CAGSPLGETGTDTQCF
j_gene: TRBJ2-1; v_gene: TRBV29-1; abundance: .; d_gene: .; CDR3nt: TGCAGCGTTGAAGACCCTAGCCGGGCCTACAATGAGCAGTTCTTC; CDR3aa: CSVEDPSRAYNEQFF
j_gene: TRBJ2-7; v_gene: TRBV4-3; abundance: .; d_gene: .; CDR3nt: TGCGCCAGCAGCCAACTTACAGGAGGCTCCTACGAGCAGTACTTC; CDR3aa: CASSQLTGGSYEQYF
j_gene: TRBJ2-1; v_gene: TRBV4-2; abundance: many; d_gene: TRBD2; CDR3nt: TGTGCCAGCAGCCAAGACCCTAGCGGGAGGGCCGATGAGCAGTTCTTC; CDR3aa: CASSQDPSGRADEQFF
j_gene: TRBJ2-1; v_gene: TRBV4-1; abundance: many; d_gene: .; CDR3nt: TGCGCCAGCAGCCAAGTAGCGCCCGGGGATGAGCAGTTCTTC; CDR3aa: CASSQVAPGDEQFF
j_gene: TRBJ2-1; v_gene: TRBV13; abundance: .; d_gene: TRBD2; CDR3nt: TGTGCCAGCAGCTTAGGCCTAGCGGGAGGGCCGGGGAATGAGCAGTTCTTC; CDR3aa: CASSLGLAGGPGNEQFF
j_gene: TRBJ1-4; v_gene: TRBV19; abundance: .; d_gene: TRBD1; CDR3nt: TGTGCCAGTAGTATTTGGACAGGGGCAACTAATGAAAAACTGTTTTTT; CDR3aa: CASSIWTGATNEKLFF
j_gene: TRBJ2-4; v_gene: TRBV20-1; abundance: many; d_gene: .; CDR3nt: TGCAGTGCTAGAGATGGCACTGTAGCCAAAAACATTCAGTACTTC; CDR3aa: CSARDGTVAKNIQYF
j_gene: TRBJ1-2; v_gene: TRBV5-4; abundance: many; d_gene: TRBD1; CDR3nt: TGTGCCAGCAGCTGGACAGGGGAAAGCTATGGCTACACCTTC; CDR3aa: CASSWTGESYGYTF
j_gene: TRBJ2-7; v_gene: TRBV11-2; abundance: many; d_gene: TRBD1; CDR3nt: TGTGCCAGCAGCTACGGGGCAGGGGGCAACGAGCAGTACTTC; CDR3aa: CASSYGAGGNEQYF
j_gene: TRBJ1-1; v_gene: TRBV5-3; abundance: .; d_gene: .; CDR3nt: TGTGCCAGCAGCCCCATGAGCCAGGCGGTACACACTGAAGCTTTCTTT; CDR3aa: CASSPMSQAVHTEAFF
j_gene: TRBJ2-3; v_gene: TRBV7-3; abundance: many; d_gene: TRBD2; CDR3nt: TGTGCCAGCAGCTCAGCGGGAGGAGCAGATACGCAGTATTTT; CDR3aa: CASSSAGGADTQYF
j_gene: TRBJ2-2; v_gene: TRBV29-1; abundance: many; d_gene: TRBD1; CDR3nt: TGCAGCGCACGAACAGGGGTCGGGGAGCTGTTTTTT; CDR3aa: CSARTGVGELFF
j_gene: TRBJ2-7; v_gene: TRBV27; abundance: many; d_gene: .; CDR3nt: TGTGCCAGCAGTACCAGCTCCTACGAGCAGTACTTC; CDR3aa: CASSTSSYEQYF
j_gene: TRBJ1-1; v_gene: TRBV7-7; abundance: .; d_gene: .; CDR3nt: TGTGCCAGCATCTTGCCTTGGGGCACAGGGTCCCGTTTCTCTGAAGCTTTCTTT; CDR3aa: CASILPWGTGSRFSEAFF
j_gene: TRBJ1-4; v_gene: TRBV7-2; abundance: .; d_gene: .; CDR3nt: TGTGCCAGCAGTTTATTCCCAGGGGCTGAAAAACTGTTTTTT; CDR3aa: CASSLFPGAEKLFF